The rows below give T cell receptor beta chains drawn from one sample of a study of cytomegalovirus exposure and HLA in healthy donors. Measured with immunoSEQ multiplex PCR; TCRdb has only the in-frame clones, and not every one. The repertoire has about 190,000 clones, over 70% of them found once; the top ten carry approximately 2%. The sequenced sample was PBMCs. These TCRs come from a woman aged 30 to 39 in good health and CMV-seronegative. Both conserved end residues are part of each CDR3.

j_gene | v_gene | CDR3aa
TRBJ2-6 | TRBV27 | CASSPMKGVLSGANGLTF
TRBJ2-7 | TRBV6-1 | CASSRQVDGEQYF
TRBJ1-3 | TRBV18 | CASSPDWDRVGNTIYF
TRBJ2-2 | TRBV9 | CASSAPRVGGQGIYTGELFF
TRBJ2-7 | TRBV27 | CASRPDPRGQGYEQYF
TRBJ2-3 | TRBV5-4 | CASSLAREKMTDTQYF
TRBJ1-1 | TRBV4-3 | CASSLTGKNTEAFF
TRBJ1-3 | TRBV25-1 | CASSAQGGNTIYF
TRBJ2-5 | TRBV15 | CATSRARVGQETQYF
TRBJ2-2 | TRBV7-8 | CASSPAGTWSGELFF
TRBJ2-3 | TRBV11-2 | CASSLDSGGGSDTQYF
TRBJ2-1 | TRBV5-1 | CASSTRLTGHNEQFF
TRBJ1-4 | TRBV27 | CASRRLGQVNEKLFF
TRBJ2-1 | TRBV6-5 | CASTAPGQGSNEQFF
TRBJ1-6 | TRBV6-1 | CASRVTGEGSPLHF
TRBJ2-2 | TRBV4-1 | CASSQSTGGTGELFF
TRBJ2-3 | TRBV28 | CASSLIQGAPTDTQYF
TRBJ2-1 | TRBV27 | CASRKLGNEQFF
TRBJ2-1 | TRBV29-1 | CSVDIWGGRGREQFF
TRBJ2-5 | TRBV7-3 | CASSSDTEETQYF
TRBJ1-1 | TRBV10-3 | CAISPRWGSGQEF
TRBJ2-7 | TRBV9 | CASSVEPTSGYEQYF
TRBJ2-5 | TRBV18 | CASSRLTSGQETQYF
TRBJ1-5 | TRBV7-8 | CASSSHGGAQPQHF
TRBJ2-7 | TRBV28 | CASSLWQGRYEQYF
TRBJ2-3 | TRBV30 | CAWSAGTSGSGTQYF
TRBJ2-3 | TRBV4-3 | CASSQAPIPGQGEDTQYF
TRBJ1-2 | TRBV5-1 | CASSTDRVDGYTF
TRBJ2-7 | TRBV29-1 | CSVQGAGYEQYF
. | TRBV29-1 | CSVVIRDTLSYEQYF
TRBJ2-3 | TRBV11-1 | CASSLELDTQYF
TRBJ2-7 | TRBV4-1 | CASSQPGYEQYF
TRBJ2-4 | TRBV15 | CATSIEGLIQYF
TRBJ2-3 | TRBV27 | CASSFQGGTDTQYF
TRBJ2-3 | TRBV5-6 | CASSLADRVSGTQYF